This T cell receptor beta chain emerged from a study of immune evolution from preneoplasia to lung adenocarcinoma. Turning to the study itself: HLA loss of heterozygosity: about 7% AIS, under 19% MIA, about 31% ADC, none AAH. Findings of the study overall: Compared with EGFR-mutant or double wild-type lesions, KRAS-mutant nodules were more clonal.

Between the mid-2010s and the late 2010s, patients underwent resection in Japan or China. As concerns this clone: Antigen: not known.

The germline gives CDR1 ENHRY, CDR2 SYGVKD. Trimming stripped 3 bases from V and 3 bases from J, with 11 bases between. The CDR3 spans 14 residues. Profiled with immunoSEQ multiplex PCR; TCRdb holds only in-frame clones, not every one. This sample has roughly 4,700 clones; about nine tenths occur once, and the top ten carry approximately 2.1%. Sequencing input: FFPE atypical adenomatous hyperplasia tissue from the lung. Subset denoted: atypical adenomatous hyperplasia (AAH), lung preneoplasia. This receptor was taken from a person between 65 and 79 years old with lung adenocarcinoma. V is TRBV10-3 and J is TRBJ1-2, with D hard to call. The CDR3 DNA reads TGTGCCATCAGTGACCCCGGGAAGGACTATGGCTACACCTTC. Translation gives CAISDPGKDYGYTF.